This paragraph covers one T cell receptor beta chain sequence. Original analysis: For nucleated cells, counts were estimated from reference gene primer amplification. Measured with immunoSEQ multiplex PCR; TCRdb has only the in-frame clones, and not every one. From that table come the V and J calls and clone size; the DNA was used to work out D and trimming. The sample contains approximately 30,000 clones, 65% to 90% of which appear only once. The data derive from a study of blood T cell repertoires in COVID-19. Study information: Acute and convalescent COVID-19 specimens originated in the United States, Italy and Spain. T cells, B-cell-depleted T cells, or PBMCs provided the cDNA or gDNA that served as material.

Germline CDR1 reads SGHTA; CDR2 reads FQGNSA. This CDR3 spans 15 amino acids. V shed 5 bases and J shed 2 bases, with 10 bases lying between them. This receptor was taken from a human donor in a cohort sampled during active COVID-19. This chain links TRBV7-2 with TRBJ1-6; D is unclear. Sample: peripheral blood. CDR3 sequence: CASSPSPAYNSPLHF. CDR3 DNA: TGTGCCAGCAGCCCTAGTCCCGCCTATAATTCACCCCTCCACTTT.